These 9 T cell receptor beta chains were all obtained from the same sample, sequenced in a study of CD8+ T cells in alopecia areata. Sequencing relied on a cDNA template that was reverse transcribed from extracted RNA. The data were produced by immunoSEQ multiplex PCR, yet TCRdb's version contains in-frame clones alone and is incomplete. The table has over 25,000 clones, about 80% seen once; the top ten hold under 20%. The sequenced sample consisted of NKG2D-low CD8+ T cells sorted from blood. The origin of the receptors is a human donor with alopecia areata.

This sequence joins TRBV30 and TRBJ2-6, with D perhaps matching TRBD1 or TRBD2 (5 bases each). Germline assignment: CDR1 GTSNPN and CDR2 SVGIG (reference sequence). V was cut by 1 base and J by 0 bases, with 10 bases left in between. This CDR3 spans 16 amino acids. CDR3 bases: TGTGCCTGGAGTGAGGGGACGGTCTCTGGGGCCAACGTCCTGACTTTC. Protein sequence: CAWSEGTVSGANVLTF. The whole variable domain, remainder taken from reference TRBV30 and TRBJ2-6, is SQTIHQWPATLVQPVGSPLSLECTVEGTSNPNLYWYRQAAGRGLQLLFYSVGIGQISSEVPQNLSASRPQDRQFILSSKKLLLSDSGFYLCAWSEGTVSGANVLTFGAGSRLTVL.

The V and J genes are TRBV5-4 and TRBJ2-1; D is uncertain. This CDR3 is built from 12 residues. Trimming pared 3 bases from V and 6 bases from J, leaving 7 bases between. CDR1 SGHNT and CDR2 YYREEE come from the germline V gene (reference sequence). CDR3 sequence reads: CASSSIGNEQFF. In DNA form, the CDR3 reads TGTGCCAGCAGCTCAATCGGCAATGAGCAGTTCTTC. Based on the CDR3 plus reference TRBV5-4 and TRBJ2-1, the full variable domain is ETGVTQSPTHLIKTRGQQVTLRCSSQSGHNTVSWYQQALGQGPQFIFQYYREEENGRGNFPPRFSGLQFPNYSSELNVNALELDDSALYLCASSSIGNEQFFGPGTRLTVL.

The J gene is TRBJ2-1, the V gene TRBV29-1; a weak D match, TRBD1 (6 bases). The CDR3 runs to 14 residues. Germline V gene sequence: CDR1 SQVTM, CDR2 ANQGSEA. V lost 3 bases, J lost 8 bases, and 17 bases lay in between. CDR3 region: CSVDSSGVLYEQFF. The CDR3 nucleotides are TGCAGCGTTGATTCCTCAGGGGTACTCTATGAGCAGTTCTTC.

This clone showed up just a few times. The V call is TRBV15, the J call TRBJ1-5; 8 nucleotides line up with TRBD1. This CDR3 has 14 amino acids. V gave up 9 bases and J gave up 6 bases; unmatched junction bases: 10. CDR1 LNHNV and CDR2 YYDKDF come from the germline V gene (reference sequence). CDR3 bases: TGTGCCACGAAGGACAGGGAAGAGAGTCAGCCCCAGCATTTT. It encodes CATKDREESQPQHF.

V gene TRBV7-8 combines with J gene TRBJ2-4, with unresolved D. The ends were cut back, 2 bases at V and 0 bases at J, with 8 bases in the middle. CDR1 and CDR2 from the germline V gene are SGHVS and FQNEAQ. CDR3 length equals 15 residues. In DNA, the CDR3 is TGTGCCAGCAGCTTAATCGAGCTAGCCAAAAACATTCAGTACTTC. Its protein product is CASSLIELAKNIQYF.

The V gene is TRBV28, the J gene TRBJ2-3; tentative D call: TRBD1 (5 bases). V was trimmed by 3 bases and J by 10 bases, leaving 11 bases between them. Per the germline V gene, CDR1 is MDHEN and CDR2 is SYDVKM. The CDR3 length is 12 residues. The CDR3 DNA is TGTGCCAGCAGTTTCCCAGGGTTTGCGCAGTATTTT. Protein: CASSFPGFAQYF.

The chain employs TRBV6-5 and TRBJ1-4; D may be TRBD1 (5 bases). The V and J ends lost 2 bases and 7 bases respectively, with 11 bases between them. Germline CDR1 is MNHEY and CDR2 is SVGAGI. This CDR3 is 14 amino acids long. CDR3 DNA sequence: TGTGCCAGCAGTTACGTAGCAGGGTCTGAAAAACTGTTTTTT. As protein: CASSYVAGSEKLFF.

V gene TRBV29-1 combines with J gene TRBJ2-7; D remains unclear. CDR1 SQVTM and CDR2 ANQGSEA come from the germline V gene. There are 12 residues in the CDR3. V was clipped by 7 bases and J by 2 bases, with 12 bases between them. CDR3 coding DNA: TGCAGCGGCCGGACGGACGCCTACGAGCAGTACTTC. It is translated as CSGRTDAYEQYF.

The chain recombines TRBV4-1 with TRBJ2-3; D is tentatively TRBD1 or TRBD2 (6 bases each). Germline V gives CDR1 MGHRA, CDR2 YSYEKL. V was cut by 0 bases and J by 3 bases, with 13 bases left in between. The CDR3 is 16 residues long. CDR3 residues: CASSQDWSGATDTQYF. DNA for the CDR3: TGCGCCAGCAGCCAAGATTGGTCGGGGGCGACAGATACGCAGTATTTT.